This passage covers 5 T cell receptor beta chains from one sample sequenced in a study of T cell changes during pregnancy in multiple sclerosis. The table came from immunoSEQ multiplex PCR; TCRdb's copy has only in-frame clones and leaves some out. The sample consists of roughly 76,000 clones, about 90% of them appearing once. The source was CD4+ T cells from peripheral blood mononuclear cells, collected in the second trimester of pregnancy. The receptors come from a female donor with multiple sclerosis, enrolled in a pregnancy study.

As to this clone: A junction end diverges from the germline sequence, so it may reflect a read error. Additional DNA sequences in this sample encode the identical CDR3. This sequence joins TRBV5-1 and TRBJ1-1; no reliable D call. The length of the CDR3 is 13 residues. Germline CDR1 SGHRS, CDR2 YFSETQ. The CDR3 coding sequence is TGCGCCAGCAGAGAGGGTTTGAACACTGAGGCTTTCTTT. Encoded protein: CASREGLNTEAFF.

V usage is TRBV10-3 and J usage is TRBJ2-7, with 10 bases aligning to TRBD1. The V gene's germline CDR1 is ENHRY and CDR2 SYGVKD. Trimming at V came to 6 bases and at J to 3 bases, leaving 2 bases not matched to a gene. The CDR3 is 13 residues long. CDR3 loop: CAISRDRGYEQYF. DNA for the CDR3: TGTGCCATCAGCCGGGACAGGGGCTACGAGCAGTACTTC.

The genes are TRBV5-4 and TRBJ1-2, with a possible D match to TRBD1 (5 bases). The germline gives CDR1 SGHNT, CDR2 YYREEE (reference sequence). The V and J ends lost 1 base and 0 bases respectively, with 7 bases between them. CDR3 length: 14 amino acids. The chain's CDR3 is CASSLPGSNYGYTF. The CDR3 DNA reads as TGTGCCAGCAGCTTGCCAGGGTCTAACTATGGCTACACCTTC. Combining the CDR3 with reference TRBV5-4 and TRBJ1-2 gives the whole variable domain ETGVTQSPTHLIKTRGQQVTLRCSSQSGHNTVSWYQQALGQGPQFIFQYYREEENGRGNFPPRFSGLQFPNYSSELNVNALELDDSALYLCASSLPGSNYGYTFGSGTRLTVV.

This chain connects TRBV19 to TRBJ2-5, with 13 bases fitting TRBD2. The length of the CDR3 is 15 residues. CDR1 is LNHDA and CDR2 is SQIVND in the germline V gene (reference sequence). J lost 2 bases, V lost 10 bases, and 7 bases had no gene match. The DNA of the CDR3 is TGTGCCACCAGACTAGCGGGGGGCAATCAAGAGACCCAGTACTTC. Its translation is CATRLAGGNQETQYF.

The V gene is TRBV5-1, the J gene TRBJ1-6; maybe TRBD1 (6 bases). This CDR3 is 14 amino acids long. CDR1 is SGHRS, CDR2 YFSETQ, per germline. Between the trimmed V and J ends, which lost 4 bases and 7 bases, there was a span of 12 bases. The DNA of the CDR3 is TGCGCCAGCAGCGACGGGACAAACAATTCACCCCTCCACTTT. Translated, it gives CASSDGTNNSPLHF. Full variable domain (rest looked up from reference TRBV5-1 and TRBJ1-6): KAGVTQTPRYLIKTRGQQVTLSCSPISGHRSVSWYQQTPGQGLQFLFEYFSETQRNKGNFPGRFSGRQFSNSRSEMNVSTLELGDSALYLCASSDGTNNSPLHFGNGTRLTVT.